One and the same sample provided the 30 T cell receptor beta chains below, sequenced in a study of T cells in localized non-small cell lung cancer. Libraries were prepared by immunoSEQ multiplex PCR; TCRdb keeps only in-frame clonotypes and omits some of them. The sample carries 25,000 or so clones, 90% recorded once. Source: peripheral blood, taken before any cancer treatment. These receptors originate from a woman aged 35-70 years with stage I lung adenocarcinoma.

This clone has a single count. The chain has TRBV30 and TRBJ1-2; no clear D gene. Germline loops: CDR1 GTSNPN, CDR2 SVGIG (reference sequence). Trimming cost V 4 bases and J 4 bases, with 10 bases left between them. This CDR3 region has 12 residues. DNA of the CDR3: TGTGCCTGGAAAAACGCGGGCTATGGCTACACCTTC. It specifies CAWKNAGYGYTF.

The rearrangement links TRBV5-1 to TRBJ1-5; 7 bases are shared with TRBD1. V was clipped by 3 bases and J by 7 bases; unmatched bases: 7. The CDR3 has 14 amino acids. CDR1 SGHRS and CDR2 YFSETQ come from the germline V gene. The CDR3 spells CASSSTGEGQPQHF. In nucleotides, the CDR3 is TGCGCCAGCAGCTCTACAGGGGAGGGCCAGCCCCAGCATTTT.

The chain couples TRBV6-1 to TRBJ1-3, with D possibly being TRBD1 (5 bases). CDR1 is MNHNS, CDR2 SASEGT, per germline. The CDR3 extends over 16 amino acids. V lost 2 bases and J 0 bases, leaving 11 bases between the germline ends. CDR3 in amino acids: CASSEWGSASGNTIYF. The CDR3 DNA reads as TGTGCCAGCAGTGAATGGGGGAGTGCCTCTGGAAACACCATATATTTT.

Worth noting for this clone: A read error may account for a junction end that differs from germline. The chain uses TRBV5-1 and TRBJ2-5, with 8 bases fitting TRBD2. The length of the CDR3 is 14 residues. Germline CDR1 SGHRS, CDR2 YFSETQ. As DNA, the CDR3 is TGCGCCAGCAGCTCCTGGACTAGCCAAGGGACCCAGTACTTC. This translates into CASSSWTSQGTQYF.

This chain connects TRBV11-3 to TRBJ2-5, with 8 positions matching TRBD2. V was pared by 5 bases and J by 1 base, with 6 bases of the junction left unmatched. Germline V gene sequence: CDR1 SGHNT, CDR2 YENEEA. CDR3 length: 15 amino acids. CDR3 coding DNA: TGTGCCAGCAGCCCCATAGCGGGGATCCAAGAGACCCAGTACTTC. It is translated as CASSPIAGIQETQYF.

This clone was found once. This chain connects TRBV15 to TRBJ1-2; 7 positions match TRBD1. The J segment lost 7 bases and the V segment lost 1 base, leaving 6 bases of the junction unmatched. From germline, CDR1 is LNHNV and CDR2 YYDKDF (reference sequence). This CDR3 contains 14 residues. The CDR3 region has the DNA TGTGCCACCAGCAGAGGAGAGGGGGCCGGTGGCTACACCTTC. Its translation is CATSRGEGAGGYTF.

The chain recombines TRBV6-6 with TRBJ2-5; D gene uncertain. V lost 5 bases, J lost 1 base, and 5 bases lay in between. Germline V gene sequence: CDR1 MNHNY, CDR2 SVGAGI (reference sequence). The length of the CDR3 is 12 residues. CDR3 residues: CASSATQETQYF. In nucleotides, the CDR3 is TGTGCCAGCAGTGCTACCCAAGAGACCCAGTACTTC.

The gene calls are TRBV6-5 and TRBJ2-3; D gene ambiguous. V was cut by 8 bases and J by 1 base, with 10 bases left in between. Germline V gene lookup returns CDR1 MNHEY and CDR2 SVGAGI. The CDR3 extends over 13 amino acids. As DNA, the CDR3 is TGTGCCAGCTTGAGGACCCGCACAGATACGCAGTATTTT. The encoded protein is CASLRTRTDTQYF.

The CDR3: CAWSRTMTEAFF. CDR3 coding DNA: TGTGCCTGGAGTAGGACTATGACTGAAGCTTTCTTT. The V gene is TRBV30, the J gene TRBJ1-1; D unresolved. CDR1 and CDR2 (germline): GTSNPN, SVGIG (reference sequence). This CDR3 has 12 amino acids. Trimming took off 2 bases at V and 5 bases at J, with 9 bases between the two ends. The whole variable domain, filled in from reference TRBV30 and TRBJ1-1, reads SQTIHQWPATLVQPVGSPLSLECTVEGTSNPNLYWYRQAAGRGLQLLFYSVGIGQISSEVPQNLSASRPQDRQFILSSKKLLLSDSGFYLCAWSRTMTEAFFGQGTRLTVV.

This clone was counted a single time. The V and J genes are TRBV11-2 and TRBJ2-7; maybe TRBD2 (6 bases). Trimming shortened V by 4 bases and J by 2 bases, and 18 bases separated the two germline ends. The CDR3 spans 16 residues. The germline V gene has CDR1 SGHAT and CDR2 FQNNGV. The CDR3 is CASSSLKGRGTYEQYF. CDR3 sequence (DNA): TGTGCCAGCAGCTCTTTAAAGGGGCGGGGAACCTACGAGCAGTACTTC.

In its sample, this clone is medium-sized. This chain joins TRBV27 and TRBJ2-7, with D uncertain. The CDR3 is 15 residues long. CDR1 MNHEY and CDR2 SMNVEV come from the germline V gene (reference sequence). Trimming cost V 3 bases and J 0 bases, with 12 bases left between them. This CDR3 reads CASSFRPESSYEQYF. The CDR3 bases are TGTGCCAGCAGTTTCAGGCCCGAGAGCTCCTACGAGCAGTACTTC.

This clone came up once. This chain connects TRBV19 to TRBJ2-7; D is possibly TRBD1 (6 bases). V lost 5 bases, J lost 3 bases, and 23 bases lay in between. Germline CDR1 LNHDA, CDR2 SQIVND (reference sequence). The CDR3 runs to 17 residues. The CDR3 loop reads CASSLSGDRSADYEQYF. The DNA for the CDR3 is TGTGCCAGTAGTTTATCGGGCGACAGGTCGGCTGACTACGAGCAGTACTTC.

CDR3 DNA sequence: TGTGCCAGTAGAAAGGAAGCGGGAGGGCCAAATGAGCAGTTCTTC. The encoded protein is CASRKEAGGPNEQFF. V and J are TRBV2 and TRBJ2-1; 10 bases line up with TRBD2. The CDR3 is 15 amino acids. Losses at the gene ends were 9 bases for V and 7 bases for J; bases not matched to a gene: 12. Germline CDR1 is SNHLY and CDR2 is FYNNEI.

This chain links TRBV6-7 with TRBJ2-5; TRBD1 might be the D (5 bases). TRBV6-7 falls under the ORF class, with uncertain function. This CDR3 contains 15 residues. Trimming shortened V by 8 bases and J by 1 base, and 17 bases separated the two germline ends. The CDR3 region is CASGISDILQETQYF. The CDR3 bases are TGTGCCAGCGGAATTTCGGACATTCTCCAAGAGACCCAGTACTTC.

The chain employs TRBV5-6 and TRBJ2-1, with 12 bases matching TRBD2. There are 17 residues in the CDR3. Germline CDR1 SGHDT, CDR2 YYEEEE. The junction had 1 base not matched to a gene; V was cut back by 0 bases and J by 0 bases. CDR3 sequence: CASSLVGLAGSYNEQFF. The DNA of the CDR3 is TGTGCCAGCAGCTTGGTGGGACTAGCGGGCTCCTACAATGAGCAGTTCTTC.

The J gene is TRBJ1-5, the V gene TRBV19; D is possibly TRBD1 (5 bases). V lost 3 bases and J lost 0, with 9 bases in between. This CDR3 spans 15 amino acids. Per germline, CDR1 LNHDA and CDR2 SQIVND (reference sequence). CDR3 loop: CASSMRDRSNQPQHF. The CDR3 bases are TGTGCCAGTAGTATGAGGGACCGTAGCAATCAGCCCCAGCATTTT.

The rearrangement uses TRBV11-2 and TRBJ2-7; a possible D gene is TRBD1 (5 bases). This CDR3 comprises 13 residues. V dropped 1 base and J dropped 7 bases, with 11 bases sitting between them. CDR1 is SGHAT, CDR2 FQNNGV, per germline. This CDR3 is CASSLATKGEQYF. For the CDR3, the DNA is TGTGCCAGCAGCTTAGCTACGAAGGGGGAGCAGTACTTC.

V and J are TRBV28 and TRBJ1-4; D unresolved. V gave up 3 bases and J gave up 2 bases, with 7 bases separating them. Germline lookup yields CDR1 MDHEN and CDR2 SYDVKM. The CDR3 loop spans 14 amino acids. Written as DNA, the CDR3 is TGTGCCAGCAGTTTGGTGTCCACTAATGAAAAACTGTTTTTT. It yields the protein CASSLVSTNEKLFF.

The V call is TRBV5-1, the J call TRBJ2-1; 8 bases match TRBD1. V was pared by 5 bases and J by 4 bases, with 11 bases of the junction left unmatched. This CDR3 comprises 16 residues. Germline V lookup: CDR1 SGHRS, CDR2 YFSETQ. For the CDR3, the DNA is TGCGCCAGCAGAAACTCCGGGACAGGCATATACAATGAGCAGTTCTTC. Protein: CASRNSGTGIYNEQFF.

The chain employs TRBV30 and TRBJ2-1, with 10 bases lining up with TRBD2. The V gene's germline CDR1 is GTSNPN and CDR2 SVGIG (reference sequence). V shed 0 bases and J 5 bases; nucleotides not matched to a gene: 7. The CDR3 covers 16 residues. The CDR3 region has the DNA TGTGCCTGGAGTGTAAGGGGACTAGCGAGGAACAATGAGCAGTTCTTC. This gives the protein CAWSVRGLARNNEQFF. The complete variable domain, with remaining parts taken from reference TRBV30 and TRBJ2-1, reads SQTIHQWPATLVQPVGSPLSLECTVEGTSNPNLYWYRQAAGRGLQLLFYSVGIGQISSEVPQNLSASRPQDRQFILSSKKLLLSDSGFYLCAWSVRGLARNNEQFFGPGTRLTVL.

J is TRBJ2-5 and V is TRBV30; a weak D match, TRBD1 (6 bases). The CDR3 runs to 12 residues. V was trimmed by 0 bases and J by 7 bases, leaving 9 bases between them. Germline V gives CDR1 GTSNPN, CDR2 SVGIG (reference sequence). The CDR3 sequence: CAWSVYRATQYF. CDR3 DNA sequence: TGTGCCTGGAGTGTCTACAGGGCGACCCAGTACTTC.

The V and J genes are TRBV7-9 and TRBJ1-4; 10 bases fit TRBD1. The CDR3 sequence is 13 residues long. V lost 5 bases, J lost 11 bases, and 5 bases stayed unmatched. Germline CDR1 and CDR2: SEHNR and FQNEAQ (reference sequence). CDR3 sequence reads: CASSPRTGGKLFF. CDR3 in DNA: TGTGCCAGCAGCCCCAGGACAGGGGGGAAACTGTTTTTT.

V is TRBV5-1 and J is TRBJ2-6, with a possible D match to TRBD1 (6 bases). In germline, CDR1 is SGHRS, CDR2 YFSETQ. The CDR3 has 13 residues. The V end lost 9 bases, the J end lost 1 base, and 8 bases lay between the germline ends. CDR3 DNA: TGCGCCACCGGACAGTCTGGGGCCAACGTCCTGACTTTC. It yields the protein CATGQSGANVLTF.

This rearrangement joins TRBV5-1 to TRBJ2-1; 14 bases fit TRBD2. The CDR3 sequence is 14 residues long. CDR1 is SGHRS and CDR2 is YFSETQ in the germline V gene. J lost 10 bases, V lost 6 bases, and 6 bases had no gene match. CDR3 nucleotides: TGCGCCAGCACGGGGACTAGCGGGAGTAACGAGCAGTTCTTC. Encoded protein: CASTGTSGSNEQFF.

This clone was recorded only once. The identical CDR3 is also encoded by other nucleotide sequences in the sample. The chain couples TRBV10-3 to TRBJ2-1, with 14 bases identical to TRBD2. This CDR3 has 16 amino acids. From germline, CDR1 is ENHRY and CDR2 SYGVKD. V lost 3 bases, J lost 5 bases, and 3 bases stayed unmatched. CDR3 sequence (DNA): TGTGCCATCAGTGATCCGGGACTAGCGGGGGACAATGAGCAGTTCTTC. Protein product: CAISDPGLAGDNEQFF.

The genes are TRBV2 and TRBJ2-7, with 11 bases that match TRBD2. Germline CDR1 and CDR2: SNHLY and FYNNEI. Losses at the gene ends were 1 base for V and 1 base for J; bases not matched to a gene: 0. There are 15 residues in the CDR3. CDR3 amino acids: CASSEGLAGSYEQYF. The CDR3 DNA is TGTGCCAGCAGTGAAGGACTAGCGGGATCCTACGAGCAGTACTTC. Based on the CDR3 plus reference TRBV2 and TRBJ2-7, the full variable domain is EPEVTQTPSHQVTQMGQEVILRCVPISNHLYFYWYRQILGQKVEFLVSFYNNEISEKSEIFDDQFSVERPDGSNFTLKIRSTKLEDSAMYFCASSEGLAGSYEQYFGPGTRLTVT.

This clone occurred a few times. In DNA form, the CDR3 reads TGCGCCAGCAGCCAAGAACTCAGGAGTGAGCAGTTCTTC. It is translated as CASSQELRSEQFF. The chain links TRBV4-1 to TRBJ2-1, with D unclear. Looked up from germline, CDR1 is MGHRA and CDR2 is YSYEKL. The ends were cut back, 0 bases at V and 9 bases at J, with 9 bases in the middle. The CDR3 sequence is 13 residues long.

CDR3 coding DNA: TGTGCCAGCAGCCTCCGGGACAGTAATCAGCCCCAGCATTTT. Residues: CASSLRDSNQPQHF. This chain connects TRBV7-2 to TRBJ1-5; 7 bases fit TRBD1. Trimming removed 5 bases from V and 4 bases from J; junction bases left unmatched: 5. This CDR3 is built from 14 residues. Germline assignment: CDR1 SGHTA and CDR2 FQGNSA.

CDR3 sequence (DNA): TGTGCCAGCTCGACAGGGGATGCCGGGGAGCTGTTTTTT. It is translated as CASSTGDAGELFF. This rearrangement joins TRBV6-5 to TRBJ2-2; 8 bases map to TRBD1. Per the germline V gene, CDR1 is MNHEY and CDR2 is SVGAGI. V lost 8 bases, J lost 6 bases, and 5 bases stayed unmatched. The CDR3 length is 13 residues.

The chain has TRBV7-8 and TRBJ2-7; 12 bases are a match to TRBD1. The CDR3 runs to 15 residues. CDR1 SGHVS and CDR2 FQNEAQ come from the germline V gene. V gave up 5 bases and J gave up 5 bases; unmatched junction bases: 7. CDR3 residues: CASSKGQGALDEQYF. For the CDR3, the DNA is TGTGCCAGCAGCAAGGGACAGGGGGCCCTTGACGAGCAGTACTTC.